The 21 T cell receptor beta chains listed next were all sequenced from one sample in a study of graft-versus-host responses after intestinal transplantation. These receptors have no identified antigens. Sequencing was performed with immunoSEQ multiplex PCR; in TCRdb, only in-frame clones are kept and a portion is missing. The sample yields roughly 92,000 clones, roughly nine tenths seen once. The starting material was unstimulated CD4+ T cells sorted from spleen or lymph node cells, obtained before intestinal transplant. Receptors were obtained from a human donor who received an intestinal transplant.

V and J are TRBV4-1 and TRBJ2-1; TRBD2 matches 10 bases. Germline V gives CDR1 MGHRA, CDR2 YSYEKL. The trim removed 0 bases at V and 0 bases at J, leaving 8 bases unmatched. The CDR3 length is 19 residues. CDR3 residues: CASSQDPQRGGSSYNEQFF. DNA of the CDR3: TGCGCCAGCAGCCAAGACCCTCAGCGGGGGGGGTCCTCCTACAATGAGCAGTTCTTC.

The chain links TRBV9 to TRBJ2-1; D gene uncertain. Germline CDR1 reads SGDLS; CDR2 reads YYNGEE. V was clipped by 2 bases and J by 1 base, with 7 bases between them. The CDR3 is 14 residues long. Here the CDR3 DNA reads TGTGCCAGCAGCGTCACAGCATCCTACAATGAGCAGTTCTTC. Its translation: CASSVTASYNEQFF.

The CDR3, as DNA: TGTGCCAGCTCACCACCGAACAGGGCGGCTGGAAACACCATATATTTT. This gives the protein CASSPPNRAAGNTIYF. The chain combines TRBV18 with TRBJ1-3, with a tentative D call TRBD1 (6 bases). Germline V CDR1 and CDR2: KGHSH, LQKENI. The germline V and J ends were trimmed by 0 bases and 2 bases, with 11 bases remaining between them. CDR3 length: 16 amino acids.

The genes are TRBV5-1 and TRBJ2-5, with 8 bases identical to TRBD1. The germline gives CDR1 SGHRS, CDR2 YFSETQ. J gave up 3 bases and V 5 bases, and 6 bases lay outside the gene matches. The CDR3 length is 14 residues. The CDR3 coding sequence is TGCGCCAGCAGGGCGACAGGGGTCGAAGAGACCCAGTACTTC. Translated, it gives CASRATGVEETQYF.

J is TRBJ1-1 and V is TRBV11-2, with D uncertain. CDR1 and CDR2 (germline): SGHAT, FQNNGV. V was shortened by 2 bases and J by 0 bases, with 7 bases between the two germline ends. This CDR3 has 14 residues. CDR3 DNA sequence: TGTGCCAGCAGCTTATCCTATTTGAACACTGAAGCTTTCTTT. Protein sequence: CASSLSYLNTEAFF.

The chain is built from TRBV6-1 and TRBJ2-7, with 7 bases matching TRBD1. The CDR3 length is 14 residues. With V trimmed by 11 bases and J by 4 bases, 14 bases remained unmatched. Germline V gives CDR1 MNHNS, CDR2 SASEGT. The CDR3 nucleotides are TGTGCCCGCCCTCACAGGGGCCCGCCGTACGAGCAGTACTTC. Translation: CARPHRGPPYEQYF.

The V gene is TRBV10-2, the J gene TRBJ2-5; TRBD2 aligns across 7 bases. The CDR3 is made up of 11 amino acids. V lost 6 bases to trimming and J lost 5 bases; unmatched junction nucleotides: 0. The germline CDR1 and CDR2 sequences are WSHSY and SAAADI. CDR3: CASSGGETQYF. CDR3 nucleotide sequence: TGCGCCAGCAGCGGGGGGGAGACCCAGTACTTC.

This clone was counted between two and nine times. V and J are TRBV6-5 and TRBJ1-2; a weak D match, TRBD1 (5 bases). Germline V CDR1 and CDR2: MNHEY, SVGAGI. V was pared by 2 bases and J by 0 bases, with 7 bases between. The CDR3 is 14 amino acids. CDR3 bases: TGTGCCAGCAGTTACGGGGCGTCTAACTATGGCTACACCTTC. This gives the protein CASSYGASNYGYTF.

The rearrangement uses TRBV9 and TRBJ2-1; the D gene is possibly TRBD2 (6 bases). V gave up 3 bases and J gave up 6 bases, with 10 bases separating them. The CDR3 extends over 13 amino acids. Germline V gene data show CDR1 as SGDLS and CDR2 as YYNGEE. The CDR3 sequence is CASSGLEGNEQFF. CDR3 bases: TGTGCCAGCAGCGGACTAGAAGGCAATGAGCAGTTCTTC.

The chain carries TRBV19 and TRBJ1-5; D unresolved. The CDR3 length is 15 residues. CDR1 is LNHDA and CDR2 is SQIVND in the germline V gene (reference sequence). Trimming stripped 6 bases from V and 1 base from J, with 13 bases between. DNA of the CDR3: TGTGCCAGTAGCCCCGGAGGAGGGAGCAATCAGCCCCAGCATTTT. As protein: CASSPGGGSNQPQHF.

This sequence joins TRBV9 and TRBJ2-3, with D perhaps matching TRBD2 (6 bases). The CDR3 is 15 amino acids. Germline loops: CDR1 SGDLS, CDR2 YYNGEE. V shed 4 bases and J shed 4 bases, with 16 bases lying between them. The CDR3 loop reads CASSPGVAQSDTQYF. In DNA form, the CDR3 reads TGTGCCAGCAGCCCGGGGGTAGCTCAGTCAGATACGCAGTATTTT.

This chain uses TRBV28 with TRBJ1-6; D is perhaps TRBD1 (5 bases). The V end lost 5 bases, the J end lost 4 bases, and 15 bases lay between the germline ends. The germline CDR1 and CDR2 sequences are MDHEN and SYDVKM. The CDR3 contains 16 residues. The CDR3 region is CASSPPGGGYNSPLHF. The CDR3 nucleotides are TGTGCCAGCAGTCCGCCCGGGGGAGGATATAATTCACCCCTCCACTTT.

This chain links TRBV4-2 with TRBJ2-2; the D gene is possibly TRBD1 (5 bases). The CDR3 contains 15 residues. Germline CDR1 reads LGHNA; CDR2 reads YNFKEQ. Trimming took off 0 bases at V and 1 base at J, with 6 bases between the two ends. CDR3 bases: TGTGCCAGCAGCCAAGAGGACAAGAACACCGGGGAGCTGTTTTTT. This codes for CASSQEDKNTGELFF.

V gene TRBV2 combines with J gene TRBJ2-1; D remains unclear. The germline V gene encodes CDR1 SNHLY and CDR2 FYNNEI. V was cut by 1 base and J by 6 bases, with 4 bases left in between. CDR3 size: 12 residues. This CDR3 reads CASSEGGNEQFF. As DNA, the CDR3 is TGTGCCAGCAGTGAAGGCGGCAATGAGCAGTTCTTC.

The CDR3 spells CAISEGEGKFIYEQYF. DNA of the CDR3: TGTGCCATCAGTGAAGGGGAGGGTAAGTTTATCTACGAGCAGTACTTC. The chain recombines TRBV10-3 with TRBJ2-7; TRBD2 matches 7 bases. Per the germline V gene, CDR1 is ENHRY and CDR2 is SYGVKD. After removal of 3 bases from V and 3 bases from J, the junction contained 11 bases not matched to a gene. This CDR3 comprises 16 residues.

The chain couples TRBV6-5 to TRBJ1-2; TRBD1 matches at 7 bases. There are 13 residues in the CDR3. The J segment lost 8 bases and the V segment lost 6 bases, leaving 9 bases of the junction unmatched. CDR1 and CDR2 from the germline V gene are MNHEY and SVGAGI. The CDR3 region has the DNA TGTGCCAGCAGCACCGACAGGGATCGCGGCTACACCTTC. It is translated as CASSTDRDRGYTF.

The V gene is TRBV6-1, the J gene TRBJ2-1; D call uncertain. This CDR3 has 12 residues. V lost 2 bases and J 7 bases, leaving 6 bases between the germline ends. The germline V gene encodes CDR1 MNHNS and CDR2 SASEGT. The CDR3, as DNA: TGTGCCAGCAGTGAAACAAAGAATGAGCAGTTCTTC. This sequence encodes CASSETKNEQFF.

This clone was counted once. The rearrangement links TRBV2 to TRBJ1-1; no definite D call. The CDR3 has 11 residues. V lost 6 bases to trimming and J lost 8 bases, with 10 bases between them. Germline-derived CDR1 and CDR2 are SNHLY and FYNNEI. CDR3 DNA sequence: TGTGCCAGCAGATCGACTAGGGAAGCTTTCTTT. Translating gives CASRSTREAFF.

The V and J genes are TRBV5-1 and TRBJ1-2; 9 nucleotides align to TRBD1. This CDR3 contains 12 residues. After removal of 5 bases from V and 8 bases from J, the junction contained 4 bases not matched to a gene. CDR1 is SGHRS, CDR2 YFSETQ, per germline. In DNA form, the CDR3 reads TGCGCCAGCAGTTCCGGGACAGGGGGCTACACCTTC. Amino acids: CASSSGTGGYTF. Drawing the rest from reference TRBV5-1 and TRBJ1-2, the complete variable domain is KAGVTQTPRYLIKTRGQQVTLSCSPISGHRSVSWYQQTPGQGLQFLFEYFSETQRNKGNFPGRFSGRQFSNSRSEMNVSTLELGDSALYLCASSSGTGGYTFGSGTRLTVV.

V gene TRBV7-2 combines with J gene TRBJ2-3; TRBD2 matches 11 bases. Germline CDR1 reads SGHTA; CDR2 reads FQGNSA. V was pared by 5 bases and J by 4 bases, with 5 bases of the junction left unmatched. The CDR3 is made up of 15 amino acids. CDR3 sequence (DNA): TGTGCCAGCAGCCGAACTAGCGGGGGAGCAGATACGCAGTATTTT. Translation gives CASSRTSGGADTQYF. The full variable domain, completed using reference TRBV7-2 and TRBJ2-3, is GAGVSQSPSNKVTEKGKDVELRCDPISGHTALYWYRQSLGQGLEFLIYFQGNSAPDKSGLPSDRFSAERTGGSVSTLTIQRTQQEDSAVYLCASSRTSGGADTQYFGPGTRLTVL.

The chain carries TRBV5-1 and TRBJ1-4; D unclear. Germline CDR1 is SGHRS and CDR2 is YFSETQ. CDR3 length: 14 residues. V gave up 4 bases and J gave up 0 bases, with 7 bases separating them. CDR3 in DNA: TGCGCCAGCAGCCTCTTTGCAACTAATGAAAAACTGTTTTTT. Protein: CASSLFATNEKLFF.